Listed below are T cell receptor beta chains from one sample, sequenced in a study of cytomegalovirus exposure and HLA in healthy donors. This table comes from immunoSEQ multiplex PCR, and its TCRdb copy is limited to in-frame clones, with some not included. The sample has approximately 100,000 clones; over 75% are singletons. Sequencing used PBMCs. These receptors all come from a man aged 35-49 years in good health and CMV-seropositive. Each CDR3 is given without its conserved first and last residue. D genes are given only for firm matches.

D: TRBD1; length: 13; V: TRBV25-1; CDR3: ASSEGTAEKETQY
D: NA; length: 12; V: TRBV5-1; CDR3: ASREHGPDNEQF
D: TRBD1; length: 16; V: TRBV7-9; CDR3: ASSSFRGQAELGTEAF
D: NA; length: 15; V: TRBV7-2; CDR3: ASSLALIAGSNQPQH
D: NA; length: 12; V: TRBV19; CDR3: ASRRGHTEGEQY
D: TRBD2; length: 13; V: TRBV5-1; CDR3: ASSPSGVNTDTQY
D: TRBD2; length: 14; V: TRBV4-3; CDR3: ASSHLSRGSTDTQY
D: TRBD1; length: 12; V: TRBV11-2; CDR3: ASSFNRGNSPLH
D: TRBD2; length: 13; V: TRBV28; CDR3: ASSRGTSGDYEQY
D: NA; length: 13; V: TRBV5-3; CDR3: ARSLDRTFTDTQY
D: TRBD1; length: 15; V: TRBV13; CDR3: ASSPSGWTGNTGELF
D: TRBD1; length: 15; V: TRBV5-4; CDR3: ASSFGLLGQGNYGYT
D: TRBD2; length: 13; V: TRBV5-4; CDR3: ASSMGLAGNNEQF
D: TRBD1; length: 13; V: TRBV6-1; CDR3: ASRTGTGSYNEQF
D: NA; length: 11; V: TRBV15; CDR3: ATSRSAANEQF
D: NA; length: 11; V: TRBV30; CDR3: AWSVQGNQPQH
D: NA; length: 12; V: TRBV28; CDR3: ASSYPGVLDGYT
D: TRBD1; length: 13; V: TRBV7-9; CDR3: ASSWDRPIYNEQF
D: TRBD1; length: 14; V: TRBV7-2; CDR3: ASSFPSSGQGDTQY